Listed here are 6 T cell receptor beta chains from one sample, sequenced in a study of T cells expressing NK-cell markers. TCRdb reworked the 5' RACE reads into one entry per CDR3 protein, no DNA. Its table lists around 100,000 distinct CDR3 sequences. Sequencing used blood T cells: a sorted CD56 or NKG2C T cell subset, CD4+ or CD8+ T cells, or bulk PBMC T cells (not recorded which). The receptors originated from a woman aged 18 to 75 in good health.

The J gene is TRBJ1-6, the V gene TRBV6-4. In germline, CDR1 is MRHNA, CDR2 SNTAGT. The CDR3 is made up of 13 amino acids. The CDR3 sequence: CASSDSDNSPLHF.

This chain connects TRBV4-2 to TRBJ2-5; as DNA is missing, the TRBD1 call by TCRdb cannot be tested. This CDR3 has 14 residues. Germline V gene data show CDR1 as LGHNA and CDR2 as YNFKEQ. CDR3 in amino acids: CASSQDGGEETQYF.

The chain joins TRBV5-1 to TRBJ1-1; the TRBD1 assignment by TCRdb is unverifiable without DNA. Germline loops: CDR1 SGHRS, CDR2 YFSETQ. This CDR3 is built from 13 residues. The CDR3 loop is CASKGGAGTEAFF.

The rearrangement joins TRBV4-1 to TRBJ2-5. Germline loops: CDR1 MGHRA, CDR2 YSYEKL. The CDR3 loop spans 14 amino acids. This CDR3 reads CASSGRWSQETQYF.

The chain links TRBV28 to TRBJ1-5; TCRdb's D call, TRBD1, is unchecked because there is no DNA. The CDR3 consists of 16 residues. Germline-derived CDR1 and CDR2 are MDHEN and SYDVKM. CDR3 in amino acids: CASSSAPGQPDQPQHF.

The gene calls are TRBV12-3 or TRBV12-4 and TRBJ2-5. The CDR3 totals 12 residues. The CDR3 sequence is CASKGSQETQYF.